The T cell receptor beta chain under discussion was sequenced for a study of chemoradiotherapy in HPV16-positive cancers. Study summary: Candidate HPV-specific clones and shared TCR motifs came from a couple of HPV16-positive patients.

As for this clone: Its antigen remains unknown.

Sequenced by immunoSEQ multiplex PCR; TCRdb stores in-frame clones only, minus some. The data contain some 32,000 clones, around 89% of them singletons. Germline V gives CDR1 SGHNT, CDR2 YYREEE (reference sequence). The CDR3 runs to 13 residues. Deletions cut 3 bases from V and 5 bases from J, with 9 bases between. Study-wide findings and caveats: HPV-specific T cells were functionally defined from only two HPV16-positive patients. Candidate HPV-specific clones and E7-related TCR motifs grew in tumor during treatment.

The sample consisted of blood, taken from a patient who underwent chemoradiotherapy. The V call is TRBV5-4, the J call TRBJ2-1; D remains ambiguous. This TCR was recovered from a human donor with HPV-associated anogenital cancer. The CDR3 loop reads CASSSTTDNEQFF. In DNA form, the CDR3 reads TGTGCCAGCAGCTCAACAACGGACAATGAGCAGTTCTTC.